This entry is about one T cell receptor beta chain. What it binds is unknown. PCR used 60 Vbeta primers and 13 Jbeta primers. The assay was immunoSEQ multiplex PCR, and TCRdb's table has in-frame clones only and misses some. The sample records 95,000 to 150,000 clones, more than 70% being singletons. These data are taken from a study of cytomegalovirus exposure and HLA in healthy donors. This CDR3 is built from 14 residues. Trimming removed 4 bases from V and 7 bases from J; junction bases left unmatched: 6. Germline loops: CDR1 SGHRS, CDR2 YFSETQ. General observations from the study: One variant, a missense change in DCLRE1C, was linked in a later analysis to TCR beta V- and J-gene trimming. Among the most significant clusters, several appeared linked to common viral pathogens in a later analysis. One later analysis reportedly identified an Asian-associated ancestry cluster that showed fewer N-insertions than the roughly 700-donor mean.

Sequenced: PBMCs. V and J are TRBV5-1 and TRBJ1-4; 8 bases align to TRBD1. The sequence derives from a man between 50 and 59 years old in good health and CMV-seronegative. In nucleotides, the CDR3 is TGCGCCAGCAGCGCAGGGGGCGTTGGTGAAAAACTGTTTTTT. Protein sequence: CASSAGGVGEKLFF.